The T cell receptor (beta chain) described here comes from a study of early T cells in non-severe SARS-CoV-2 infection. Germline V CDR1 and CDR2: SEHNR, FQNEAQ (reference sequence). There are 13 residues in the CDR3. With 1 base clipped from V and 10 bases from J, the junction kept 5 bases outside the gene matches. TCRdb itself ran the 5' RACE reads through MiXCR, one entry per CDR3 protein. The sample has approximately 90,000 distinct CDR3 sequences, roughly 15% seen once. The input for sequencing was whole blood, taken at baseline. This sequence was found in an adult who was a healthcare worker with PCR-confirmed SARS-CoV-2 infection or an uninfected control (not recorded which). The chain links TRBV7-9 to TRBJ2-3; TRBD2 matches 7 bases. CDR3 sequence: CASSLESSGAQYF. DNA for the CDR3: TGTGCCAGCAGCTTAGAGTCTAGCGGAGCGCAGTATTTT.